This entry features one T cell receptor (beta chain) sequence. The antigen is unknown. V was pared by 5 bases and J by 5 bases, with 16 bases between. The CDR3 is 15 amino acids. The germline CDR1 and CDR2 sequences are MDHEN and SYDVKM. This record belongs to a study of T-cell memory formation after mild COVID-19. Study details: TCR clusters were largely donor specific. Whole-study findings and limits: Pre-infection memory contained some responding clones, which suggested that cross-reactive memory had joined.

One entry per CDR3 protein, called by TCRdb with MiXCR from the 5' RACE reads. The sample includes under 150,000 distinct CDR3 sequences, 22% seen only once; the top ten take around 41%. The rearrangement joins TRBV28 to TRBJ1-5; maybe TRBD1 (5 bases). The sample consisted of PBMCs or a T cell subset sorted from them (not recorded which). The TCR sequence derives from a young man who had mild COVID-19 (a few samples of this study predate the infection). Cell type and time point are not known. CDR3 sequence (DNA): TGTGCCAGCAGTACGGCAGGCGGGGGGTATCAGCCCCAGCATTTT. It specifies CASSTAGGGYQPQHF.